This entry lists 16 T cell receptor beta chains sequenced from one sample in a study of beta chain features in type 1 diabetes. Expressed TCRB transcripts got sequenced, as all isolated RNA was reverse transcribed. The method was immunoSEQ multiplex PCR; TCRdb's version includes in-frame clones alone and lacks a portion of them. In the table there are about 220,000 clones, 11% of which are singletons. The sequencing input was central memory CD4+ T cells from blood. These receptors originate from a young man in good health.

The rearrangement links TRBV7-3 to TRBJ2-3; 7 nucleotides line up with TRBD2. Trimming at V came to 8 bases and at J to 4 bases, leaving 6 bases not matched to a gene. Germline CDR1 is SGHTA and CDR2 is FQGTGA. CDR3 length: 13 amino acids. CDR3 loop: CASGEGLADTQYF. CDR3 coding DNA: TGTGCCAGCGGGGAGGGACTTGCAGATACGCAGTATTTT.

This clone came up a few times. This chain joins TRBV25-1 and TRBJ2-1; 7 bases align to TRBD2. The length of the CDR3 is 15 residues. Per germline, CDR1 MGHDK and CDR2 SYGVNS. V trimming: 3 bases; J trimming: 2 bases; junction bases outside the gene matches: 4. CDR3 residues: CASSDWGGTYNEQFF. As DNA, the CDR3 is TGTGCCAGCAGTGACTGGGGAGGGACCTACAATGAGCAGTTCTTC.

There are many counts of this clone. The chain has TRBV6-5 and TRBJ2-7; 7 positions agree with TRBD1. Germline V CDR1 and CDR2: MNHEY, SVGAGI. V shed 7 bases, J shed 2 bases, and the junction held 5 bases outside the gene matches. There are 13 residues in the CDR3. The CDR3 spells CASMGDSPYEQYF. Here the CDR3 DNA reads TGTGCCAGCATGGGGGACAGTCCCTACGAGCAGTACTTC.

This clone has more than one count but fewer than ten. This CDR3 reads CASSLPTGTSASTDTQYF. The DNA for the CDR3 is TGTGCCAGCAGCTTACCAACCGGGACTAGCGCAAGCACAGATACGCAGTATTTT. J is TRBJ2-3 and V is TRBV7-9, with 10 bases matching TRBD2. Germline lookup yields CDR1 SEHNR and CDR2 FQNEAQ (reference sequence). The CDR3 is 18 residues long. V gave up 2 bases and J gave up 0 bases; unmatched junction bases: 8.

The chain is built from TRBV2 and TRBJ1-2, with a possible D match to TRBD1 (6 bases). The CDR3 sequence is 12 residues long. The V and J ends lost 8 bases and 7 bases respectively, with 14 bases between them. CDR1 SNHLY and CDR2 FYNNEI come from the germline V gene. For the CDR3, the DNA is TGTGCCAGCGACGGGGGGCCTGGTGGCTACACCTTC. It yields the protein CASDGGPGGYTF.

The genes are TRBV7-2 and TRBJ2-1, with D tentatively TRBD2 (6 bases). CDR3 length: 15 amino acids. The V gene's germline CDR1 is SGHTA and CDR2 FQGNSA. Trimming shortened V by 6 bases and J by 4 bases, and 16 bases separated the two germline ends. CDR3 coding DNA: TGTGCCAGCAGTTCCTCCCGGGAGACGTACAATGAGCAGTTCTTC. Translating gives CASSSSRETYNEQFF.

The table lists this clone with a few counts. V usage is TRBV5-1 and J usage is TRBJ1-4; TRBD1 aligns across 8 bases. Germline V gives CDR1 SGHRS, CDR2 YFSETQ. V trimming: 3 bases; J trimming: 8 bases; junction bases outside the gene matches: 3. The CDR3 is 13 residues long. CDR3 bases: TGCGCCAGCAGCTCGGGACAGGACGAAAAACTGTTTTTT. Translating it yields CASSSGQDEKLFF.

The chain recombines TRBV7-9 with TRBJ2-3; D is unresolved. V gave up 4 bases and J gave up 2 bases, with 10 bases separating them. This CDR3 is 14 amino acids long. Germline CDR1 reads SEHNR; CDR2 reads FQNEAQ (reference sequence). The CDR3 sequence: CASSSTRTTDTQYF. The CDR3 bases are TGTGCCAGCAGCTCTACACGGACCACAGATACGCAGTATTTT.

This clone came up a few times. The J gene is TRBJ1-1, the V gene TRBV28; no definite D call. There are 13 residues in the CDR3. Germline loops: CDR1 MDHEN, CDR2 SYDVKM. Trimming took 8 bases from V and 1 from J, leaving 11 bases between them. The DNA for the CDR3 is TGTGCCAGCCGGCGGGGAGGGAACACTGAAGCTTTCTTT. This gives the protein CASRRGGNTEAFF.

A few counts support this clone. The chain has TRBV9 and TRBJ2-2; the D call may be TRBD1 or TRBD2 (7 bases each). The CDR3 is 15 residues long. V was shortened by 7 bases and J by 4 bases, with 17 bases between the two germline ends. Germline lookup yields CDR1 SGDLS and CDR2 YYNGEE. CDR3 sequence: CASQRGGTATGELFF. The CDR3 DNA reads TGTGCCAGCCAGAGGGGAGGGACAGCCACCGGGGAGCTGTTTTTT.

The chain joins TRBV5-1 to TRBJ1-5; D call uncertain. Germline loops: CDR1 SGHRS, CDR2 YFSETQ. This CDR3 region has 13 residues. V was trimmed by 1 base and J by 5 bases, leaving 7 bases between them. This CDR3 reads CASSLSVDQPQHF. In nucleotides, the CDR3 is TGCGCCAGCAGCTTGTCAGTGGATCAGCCCCAGCATTTT.

This clone has a handful of counts. CDR3 amino acids: CASSHGLAGDYEQYF. CDR3 DNA: TGTGCCAGCTCACATGGACTAGCGGGCGACTACGAGCAGTACTTC. The rearrangement joins TRBV18 to TRBJ2-7; 11 nucleotides line up with TRBD2. The CDR3 contains 15 residues. The germline gives CDR1 KGHSH, CDR2 LQKENI. J lost 3 bases, V lost 4 bases, and 5 bases had no gene match.

Many counts were recorded for this clone. V is TRBV5-8 and J is TRBJ2-7; a weak D match, TRBD1 (6 bases). The CDR3 has 16 amino acids. Between the trimmed V and J ends, which lost 3 bases and 1 base, there was a span of 17 bases. CDR1 SGHTS and CDR2 YDEGEE come from the germline V gene. The DNA of the CDR3 is TGTGCCAGCAGCTCCGGATTCTGGACAGCATCCTACGAGCAGTACTTC. Encoded protein: CASSSGFWTASYEQYF.

This clone was observed at least ten times. The chain carries TRBV19 and TRBJ1-1; perhaps TRBD1 as D (6 bases). CDR1 LNHDA and CDR2 SQIVND come from the germline V gene (reference sequence). CDR3 length: 16 amino acids. The V and J ends lost 11 bases and 1 base respectively, with 23 bases between them. The CDR3 coding sequence is TGTGCCGATAAATCAGCCCCGGGGGGACAGAACACTGAAGCTTTCTTT. Translating it yields CADKSAPGGQNTEAFF.

This chain uses TRBV25-1 with TRBJ2-7; 9 bases are shared with TRBD1. Germline V CDR1 and CDR2: MGHDK, SYGVNS. This CDR3 spans 14 amino acids. Trimming cost V 2 bases and J 7 bases; bases outside gene matches: 6. The CDR3 here is CASSEPGQGNEQYF. In DNA form, the CDR3 reads TGTGCCAGCAGTGAACCGGGACAGGGCAATGAGCAGTACTTC.

This clone has just a few counts. CDR3 sequence (DNA): TGTGCCTGGGCAGTAACTGGGGCCAACGTCCTGACTTTC. It specifies CAWAVTGANVLTF. This chain uses TRBV5-4 with TRBJ2-6; D is unresolved. Germline CDR1 is SGHNT and CDR2 is YYREEE (reference sequence). CDR3 size: 13 residues. Trimming shortened V by 10 bases and J by 2 bases, and 10 bases separated the two germline ends. The full variable domain, with the rest looked up from reference TRBV5-4 and TRBJ2-6, is ETGVTQSPTHLIKTRGQQVTLRCSSQSGHNTVSWYQQALGQGPQFIFQYYREEENGRGNFPPRFSGLQFPNYSSELNVNALELDDSALYLCAWAVTGANVLTFGAGSRLTVL.